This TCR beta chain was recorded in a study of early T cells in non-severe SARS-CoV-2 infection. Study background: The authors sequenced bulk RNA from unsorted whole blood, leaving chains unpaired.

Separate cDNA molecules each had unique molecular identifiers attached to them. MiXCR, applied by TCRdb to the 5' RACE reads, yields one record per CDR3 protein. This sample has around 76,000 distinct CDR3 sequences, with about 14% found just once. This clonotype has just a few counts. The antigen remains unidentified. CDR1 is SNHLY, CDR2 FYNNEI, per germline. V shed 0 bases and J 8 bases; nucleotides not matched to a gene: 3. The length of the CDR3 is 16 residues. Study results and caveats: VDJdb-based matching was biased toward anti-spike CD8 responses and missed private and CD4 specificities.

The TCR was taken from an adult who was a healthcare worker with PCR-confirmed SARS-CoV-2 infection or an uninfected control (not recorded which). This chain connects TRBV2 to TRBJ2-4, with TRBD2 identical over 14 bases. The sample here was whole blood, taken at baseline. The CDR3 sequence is CASSEAGLAGVDIQYF. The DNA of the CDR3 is TGTGCCAGCAGTGAAGCGGGACTAGCGGGAGTTGACATTCAGTACTTC.